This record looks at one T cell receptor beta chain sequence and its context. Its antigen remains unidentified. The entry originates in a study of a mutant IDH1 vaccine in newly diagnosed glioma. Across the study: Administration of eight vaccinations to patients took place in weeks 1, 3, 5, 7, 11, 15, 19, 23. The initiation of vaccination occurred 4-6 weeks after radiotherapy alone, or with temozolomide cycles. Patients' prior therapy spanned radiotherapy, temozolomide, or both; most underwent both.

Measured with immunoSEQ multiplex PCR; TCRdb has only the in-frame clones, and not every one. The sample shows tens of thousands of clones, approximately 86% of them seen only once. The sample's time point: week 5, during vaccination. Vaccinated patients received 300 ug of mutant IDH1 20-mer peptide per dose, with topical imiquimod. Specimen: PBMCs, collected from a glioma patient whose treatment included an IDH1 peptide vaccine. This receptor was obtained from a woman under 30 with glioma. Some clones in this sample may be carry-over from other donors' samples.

CDR3 nucleotide sequence: TGTGCCAGCAGCGCGGGACAGGGCCCCGTGGGAAAACTGTTTTTT. It codes for CASSAGQGPVGKLFF. V and J are TRBV7-9 and TRBJ1-4; 9 bases are a match to TRBD1. Germline V gene sequence: CDR1 SEHNR, CDR2 FQNEAQ (reference sequence). The CDR3 is 15 residues long. Losses at the gene ends were 5 bases for V and 10 bases for J; bases not matched to a gene: 11.